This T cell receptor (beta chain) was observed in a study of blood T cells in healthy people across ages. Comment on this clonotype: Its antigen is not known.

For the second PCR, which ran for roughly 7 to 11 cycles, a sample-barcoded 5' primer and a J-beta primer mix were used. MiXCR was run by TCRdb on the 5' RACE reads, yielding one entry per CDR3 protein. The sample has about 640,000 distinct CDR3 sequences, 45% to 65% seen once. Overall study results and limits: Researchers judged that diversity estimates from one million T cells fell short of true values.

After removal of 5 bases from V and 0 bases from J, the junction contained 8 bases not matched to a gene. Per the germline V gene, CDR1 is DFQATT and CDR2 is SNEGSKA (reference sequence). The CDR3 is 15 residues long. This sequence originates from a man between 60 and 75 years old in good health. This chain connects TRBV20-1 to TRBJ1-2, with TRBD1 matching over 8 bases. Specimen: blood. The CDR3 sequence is CSAHDRGTANYGYTF. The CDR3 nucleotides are TGCAGTGCTCACGACAGGGGAACAGCTAACTATGGCTACACCTTC.